A selection of T cell receptor beta chains follows, all from one sample in a study of T cell responses to AZD1222 COVID-19 vaccine. Data came from immunoSEQ multiplex PCR; TCRdb stores just in-frame clones and leaves some out. The table lists about 42,000 clones, approximately 88% of them singletons. Sequencing used peripheral blood, obtained 28 days after the second AZD1222 dose. The receptors were sampled from an adult who received the AZD1222 COVID-19 vaccine. The conserved cysteine and the conserved F or W are not part of the CDR3 here. Fields, in order: J gene, D gene, V gene, CDR3 protein. The D gene is left open where the match is weak.

J: TRBJ2-7; D: .; V: TRBV5-1; CDR3: ASSLAGDFYEQY
J: TRBJ2-1; D: .; V: TRBV7-2; CDR3: ASRDGGANEQF
J: TRBJ2-3; D: TRBD2; V: TRBV5-8; CDR3: ASSGGLAVSDTQY
J: TRBJ2-1; D: TRBD1; V: TRBV5-1; CDR3: ASSLRTGNNEQF
J: TRBJ2-7; D: TRBD2; V: TRBV27; CDR3: ASSSVGLGGREQY
J: TRBJ2-7; D: .; V: TRBV5-4; CDR3: ASSSDRAQSYEQY
J: TRBJ2-1; D: TRBD2; V: TRBV7-6; CDR3: ASSALAPTSYNEQF
J: TRBJ2-3; D: TRBD2; V: TRBV10-3; CDR3: AISSSVLGAGDGPDTQY
J: TRBJ2-2; D: .; V: TRBV28; CDR3: ASILGGKNTGELF
J: TRBJ2-5; D: .; V: TRBV29-1; CDR3: SLDFGGQETQY
J: TRBJ2-3; D: .; V: TRBV12-3/TRBV12-4; CDR3: ASSTRTDTQY
J: TRBJ2-1; D: .; V: TRBV12-3/TRBV12-4; CDR3: ASSNWLGSEQF
J: TRBJ2-1; D: .; V: TRBV5-1; CDR3: ASSLMSSTYNEQF
J: TRBJ2-2; D: .; V: TRBV5-4; CDR3: ASSLEFGREELF
J: TRBJ1-1; D: TRBD1; V: TRBV6-1; CDR3: ASREGTENTEAF
J: TRBJ1-2; D: .; V: TRBV6-6; CDR3: ASSYGGRAGYT
J: TRBJ1-5; D: .; V: TRBV7-9; CDR3: ASSLDTFNQPQH
J: TRBJ2-5; D: TRBD1; V: TRBV11-3; CDR3: ASSSTGISGETQY